Sequencing of this T cell receptor beta chain was carried out in a study of cytomegalovirus exposure and HLA in healthy donors. Study overall: The study's early data release held about 80 million unique TCRs from HLA-typed donors.

Study results and limitations: Most likely, a cluster of highly shared sequence variants arose as a sequencing artifact. TCR beta V- and J-gene trimming, according to a later analysis, was linked to a missense DCLRE1C variant.

PCR was performed using 60 Vbeta and 13 Jbeta primers. Here immunoSEQ multiplex PCR was the method, and the copy in TCRdb shows in-frame clones only, minus some. The repertoire includes about 130,000 clones, around 80% of them detected once, and 11% sits in the top ten. The V end was cut by 3 bases, the J end by 4 bases, with 11 bases between. Germline-derived CDR1 and CDR2 are SGDLS and YYNGEE. CDR3 length: 14 amino acids. This clone was seen only a few times. Its antigen is unknown. The sequenced material came from PBMCs. This TCR was sampled from a man younger than 45 in good health and CMV-seropositive. The chain joins TRBV9 to TRBJ2-1; weak D call: TRBD1 (6 bases). CDR3 in DNA: TGTGCCAGCAGCGCCCCAACAGGGTACAATGAGCAGTTCTTC. Its translation is CASSAPTGYNEQFF.